This TCR beta chain was found in a study of Ad26.COV2.S vaccination and SARS-CoV-2 variants. Study in general: By the intramuscular route, Ad26.COV2.S was given once, or twice 56 days apart. The study's findings and limits: Substantial breadth was reported for post-vaccination spike-specific CD8+ and CD4+ T cells. Measurements of TCR breadth and depth may have given underestimates of the total T cell responses.

A remark on this clone: Its target is unknown.

This table comes from immunoSEQ multiplex PCR, and its TCRdb copy is limited to in-frame clones, with some not included. The sample holds hundreds of thousands of clones, around 89% seen once. The CDR3 totals 14 residues. Trimming cost V 5 bases and J 9 bases; bases outside gene matches: 13. Germline V gives CDR1 SEHNR, CDR2 FQNEAQ (reference sequence). This sample's treatment: roughly 18 received Ad26.COV2.S at low or high dose, single or two shots; roughly five received placebo; per-sample allocation not given. After the first vaccine or placebo injection, samples were drawn on day 63. It was Wuhan-strain SARS-CoV-2 spike that the Ad26 vaccine vector expressed.

Material: peripheral blood, obtained in a trial of Ad26.COV2.S vaccine versus placebo. The chain uses TRBV7-9 and TRBJ2-7, with 7 bases lining up with TRBD1. The clonotype originates from a person aged 18-65 years who received the Ad26.COV2.S COVID-19 vaccine or a placebo. The CDR3 DNA sequence: TGTGCCAGCAGCCTGGGACAGTCAAAGCCCGGGCAGTACTTC. As protein: CASSLGQSKPGQYF.